Listed below are T cell receptor beta chains from one sample, sequenced in a study of T cells after posttransplantation cyclophosphamide. Generated by immunoSEQ multiplex PCR, the TCRdb table keeps only in-frame clones and is missing some. Found here are roughly 15,000 clones, about four fifths of them singletons; the top ten hold 2.5% to 3.5%. Sample: PBMCs, taken 430 to 450 days after allogeneic stem cell transplant with calcineurin inhibitor and methotrexate. These receptors all stem from a young adult male patient who received an allogeneic stem cell transplant from an unrelated donor, was CMV-positive, and had acute and chronic GVHD. Some T cells may have originated in the graft donor. CDR3s include the opening cysteine and the closing phenylalanine or tryptophan. Fields, in order: D gene, J gene, clone size, V gene, CDR3 protein, CDR3 DNA. D genes are given only for firm matches. Size is stated for part of the rows, as once, few or many counts, or as a class when the clone is expanded.

TRBD2	TRBJ2-7	.	TRBV27	CASSLLAGVYEQYF	TGTGCCAGCAGTTTACTAGCGGGAGTCTACGAGCAGTACTTC
TRBD2	TRBJ2-3	few	TRBV6-5	CASRGGLAGTDTQYF	TGTGCCAGCAGGGGCGGGCTAGCGGGCACAGATACGCAGTATTTT
.	TRBJ1-2	.	TRBV21-1	CASSRRTGFSYGYTF	TGTGCCAGCAGCAGACGGACAGGGTTTAGCTATGGCTACACCTTC
TRBD2	TRBJ2-5	.	TRBV19	CASSISLLAGIETQYF	TGTGCCAGTAGTATATCCCTCCTAGCGGGAATAGAGACCCAGTACTTC
TRBD1	TRBJ2-7	few	TRBV5-4	CASSVRQGNAPEQYF	TGTGCCAGCAGCGTGAGACAGGGGAACGCTCCCGAGCAGTACTTC
TRBD1	TRBJ1-2	.	TRBV29-1	CSAGTANYGYTF	TGCAGCGCGGGGACAGCCAACTATGGCTACACCTTC
TRBD2	TRBJ2-7	.	TRBV12-5	CASGLSRTSGTYEQYF	TGTGCTAGTGGTTTGTCCAGGACTAGCGGTACCTACGAGCAGTACTTC
.	TRBJ1-5	.	TRBV12-5	CASGATGSRNQPQHF	TGTGCTAGTGGAGCGACCGGTTCGCGCAATCAGCCCCAGCATTTT
.	TRBJ1-2	few	TRBV6-6	CASSQGGRGALYGYTF	TGTGCCAGCAGCCAAGGGGGACGGGGGGCGCTCTATGGCTACACCTTC
TRBD2	TRBJ2-3	.	TRBV18	CASSPTLLAGDTQYF	TGTGCCAGCTCACCGACTCTTCTAGCGGGAGATACGCAGTATTTT
TRBD2	TRBJ2-3	.	TRBV11-2	CASSLDLGISGLSTDTQYF	TGTGCCAGCAGCTTAGATTTGGGGATTAGCGGGCTGAGCACAGATACGCAGTATTTT